Listed below are T cell receptor beta chains from one sample, sequenced in a study of glioma-infiltrating T cells after dendritic cell vaccination. Data came from immunoSEQ multiplex PCR; TCRdb stores just in-frame clones and leaves some out. The sample yields approximately 100,000 clones, about 80% seen once. Sequenced material: blood, taken before dendritic cell vaccination. All receptors derive from a human donor with glioblastoma. CDR3s leave out the opening cysteine and the closing phenylalanine or tryptophan.

V gene: TRBV2; J gene: TRBJ1-2; CDR3 protein: ASSVGEGAGGYT
V gene: TRBV27; J gene: TRBJ2-7; CDR3 protein: ASSSSRTGESLYEQY
V gene: TRBV19; J gene: TRBJ2-1; CDR3 protein: ASSIMGGVNDNEQF
V gene: TRBV7-8; J gene: TRBJ2-3; CDR3 protein: ASSLADSRVAQDTQY
V gene: TRBV11-2; J gene: TRBJ2-5; CDR3 protein: ASSLEASGYPPY
V gene: TRBV29-1; J gene: TRBJ2-1; CDR3 protein: SVDQGTIVNEQF
V gene: TRBV6-1; J gene: TRBJ2-7; CDR3 protein: ASSEQVNYEQY
V gene: TRBV6-6; J gene: TRBJ2-1; CDR3 protein: ASSHQGSSYNEQF
V gene: TRBV2; J gene: TRBJ2-5; CDR3 protein: ASREDIQETQY
V gene: TRBV10-2; J gene: TRBJ2-3; CDR3 protein: ATSMGGATVSTQY
V gene: TRBV6-5; J gene: TRBJ1-1; CDR3 protein: ASSGTANTEAF
V gene: TRBV6-6; J gene: TRBJ1-1; CDR3 protein: ASSQGQGASTEAF
V gene: TRBV29-1; J gene: TRBJ2-7; CDR3 protein: SVTLAGAYEQY
V gene: TRBV6-6; J gene: TRBJ2-3; CDR3 protein: ASRTRGLHTDTQY
V gene: TRBV27; J gene: TRBJ2-7; CDR3 protein: ASSSDTTGKVYEQY
V gene: TRBV6-5; J gene: TRBJ2-7; CDR3 protein: ASSYGPEQY
V gene: TRBV5-4; J gene: TRBJ2-7; CDR3 protein: ASSFFAGGVTEQY
V gene: TRBV5-1; J gene: TRBJ1-2; CDR3 protein: ASSNSGQDYGYT
V gene: TRBV6-5; J gene: TRBJ2-5; CDR3 protein: ASSRNRGIEETQY
V gene: TRBV5-6; J gene: TRBJ2-7; CDR3 protein: ASSHPRQPATEQY
V gene: TRBV6-4; J gene: TRBJ1-4; CDR3 protein: ASSETGERGEKLF
V gene: TRBV7-2; J gene: TRBJ2-7; CDR3 protein: ASSLRFAGRYGSRRTY
V gene: TRBV7-6; J gene: TRBJ1-1; CDR3 protein: ASSLVLPGQGNTAF
V gene: TRBV4-1; J gene: TRBJ2-4; CDR3 protein: ASSQDTVQY
V gene: TRBV30; J gene: TRBJ1-5; CDR3 protein: AWSRQDNQPQH
V gene: TRBV5-1; J gene: TRBJ2-3; CDR3 protein: ASSFSGGTTDTQY
V gene: TRBV5-1; J gene: TRBJ2-1; CDR3 protein: ASSSTASSYNEQF
V gene: TRBV5-1; J gene: TRBJ1-1; CDR3 protein: ASSFDGPEKGRAF
V gene: TRBV28; J gene: TRBJ1-5; CDR3 protein: ASRPTGLGQPQH
V gene: TRBV9; J gene: TRBJ2-3; CDR3 protein: ASSVGSGYTDTQY
V gene: TRBV11-2; J gene: TRBJ1-1; CDR3 protein: ASSLDRDREAF
V gene: TRBV18; J gene: TRBJ1-4; CDR3 protein: ASSPVQTGDNEKLF
V gene: TRBV7-3; J gene: TRBJ1-1; CDR3 protein: ASSLLQGSTEAF
V gene: TRBV6-6; J gene: TRBJ1-2; CDR3 protein: ASSDGVSKGYT
V gene: TRBV5-1; J gene: TRBJ1-5; CDR3 protein: ASSLGQGPDQPQH
V gene: TRBV2; J gene: TRBJ1-6; CDR3 protein: AKQTSSSYNSPLH
V gene: TRBV4-2; J gene: TRBJ2-3; CDR3 protein: ASSQDGGGRTDTQY
V gene: TRBV2; J gene: TRBJ1-5; CDR3 protein: ASRKTGSGNQPQH
V gene: TRBV5-1; J gene: TRBJ2-3; CDR3 protein: ASSVEGIGAQY
V gene: TRBV5-1; J gene: TRBJ1-1; CDR3 protein: ASSRQEQNTEAF
V gene: TRBV27; J gene: TRBJ2-4; CDR3 protein: ASSHGQGRAKNIQY
V gene: TRBV5-1; J gene: TRBJ2-7; CDR3 protein: ASSSLLSYEQY
V gene: TRBV6-1; J gene: TRBJ1-5; CDR3 protein: ASSVTGAIQPQH
V gene: TRBV28; J gene: TRBJ2-3; CDR3 protein: ASSFWGGRVGQY
V gene: TRBV18; J gene: TRBJ1-5; CDR3 protein: ASSDTGLNQPQH
V gene: TRBV4-1; J gene: TRBJ2-6; CDR3 protein: ASSRGHREMTGANVLT
V gene: TRBV6-1; J gene: TRBJ1-5; CDR3 protein: ASNFGQGGQPQH
V gene: TRBV5-1; J gene: TRBJ2-3; CDR3 protein: ASSSQLGTDTQY
V gene: TRBV10-3; J gene: TRBJ2-1; CDR3 protein: AISESQGGKGEQF
V gene: TRBV2; J gene: TRBJ2-4; CDR3 protein: ASNDRAGENIQY
V gene: TRBV27; J gene: TRBJ2-1; CDR3 protein: ASSASVVSYNEQF
V gene: TRBV6-1; J gene: TRBJ2-1; CDR3 protein: ASSGGIEQF
V gene: TRBV5-6; J gene: TRBJ1-2; CDR3 protein: ASSFGQLNYGYT
V gene: TRBV28; J gene: TRBJ2-3; CDR3 protein: ASSEGEASGTGDTQY
V gene: TRBV11-1; J gene: TRBJ2-3; CDR3 protein: ASSSYGTSGGNTQY